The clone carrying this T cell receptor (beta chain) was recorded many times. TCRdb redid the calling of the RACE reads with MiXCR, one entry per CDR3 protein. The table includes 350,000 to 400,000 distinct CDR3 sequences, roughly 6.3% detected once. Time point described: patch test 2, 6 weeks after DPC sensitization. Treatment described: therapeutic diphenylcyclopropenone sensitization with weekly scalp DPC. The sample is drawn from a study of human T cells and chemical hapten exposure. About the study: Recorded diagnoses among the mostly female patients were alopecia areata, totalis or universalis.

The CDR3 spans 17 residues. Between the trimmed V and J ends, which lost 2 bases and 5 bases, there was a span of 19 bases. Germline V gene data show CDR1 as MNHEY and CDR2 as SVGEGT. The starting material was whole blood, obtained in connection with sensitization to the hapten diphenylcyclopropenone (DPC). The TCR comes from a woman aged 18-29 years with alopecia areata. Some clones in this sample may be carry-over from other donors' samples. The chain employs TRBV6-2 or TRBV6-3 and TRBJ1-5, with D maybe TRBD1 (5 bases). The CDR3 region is CASSYGRQGRTYQPQHF. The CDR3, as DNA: TGTGCCAGCAGTTACGGTCGGCAGGGAAGAACTTATCAGCCCCAGCATTTT.